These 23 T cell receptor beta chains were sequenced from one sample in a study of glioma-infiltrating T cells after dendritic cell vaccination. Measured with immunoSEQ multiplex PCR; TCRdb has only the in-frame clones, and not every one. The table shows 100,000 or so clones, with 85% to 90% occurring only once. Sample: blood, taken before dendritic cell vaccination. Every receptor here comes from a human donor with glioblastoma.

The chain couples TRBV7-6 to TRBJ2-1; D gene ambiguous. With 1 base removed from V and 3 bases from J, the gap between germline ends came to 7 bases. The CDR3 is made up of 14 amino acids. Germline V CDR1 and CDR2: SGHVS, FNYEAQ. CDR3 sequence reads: CASSLGFGYNEQFF. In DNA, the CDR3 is TGTGCCAGCAGCTTAGGATTCGGCTACAATGAGCAGTTCTTC.

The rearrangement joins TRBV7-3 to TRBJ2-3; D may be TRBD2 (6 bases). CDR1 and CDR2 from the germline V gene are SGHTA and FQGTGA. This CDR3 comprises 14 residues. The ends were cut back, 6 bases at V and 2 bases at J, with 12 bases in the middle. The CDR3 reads CASSLTRDTDTQYF. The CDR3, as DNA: TGTGCCAGCAGTTTGACTAGAGACACAGATACGCAGTATTTT.

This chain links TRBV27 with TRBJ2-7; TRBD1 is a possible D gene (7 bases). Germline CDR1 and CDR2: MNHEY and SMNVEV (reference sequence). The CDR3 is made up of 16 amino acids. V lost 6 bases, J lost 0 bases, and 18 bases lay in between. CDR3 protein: CASRPGGTASSYEQYF. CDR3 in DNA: TGTGCCAGCAGACCTGGGGGGACAGCGAGCTCCTACGAGCAGTACTTC.

In nucleotides, the CDR3 is TGTGCCAGCAGTCACCGCCAGGACAGGGGCAATCAGCCCCAGCATTTT. This sequence encodes CASSHRQDRGNQPQHF. V is TRBV28 and J is TRBJ1-5; 8 nucleotides line up with TRBD1. In germline, CDR1 is MDHEN, CDR2 SYDVKM. The CDR3 has 16 amino acids. The trim removed 5 bases at V and 2 bases at J, leaving 8 bases unmatched.

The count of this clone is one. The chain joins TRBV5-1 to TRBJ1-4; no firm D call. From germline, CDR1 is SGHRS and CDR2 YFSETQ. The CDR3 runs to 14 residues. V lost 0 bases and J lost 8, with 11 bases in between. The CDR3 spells CASSLERAGEKLFF. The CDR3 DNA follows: TGCGCCAGCAGCTTGGAGAGGGCCGGAGAAAAACTGTTTTTT.

The CDR3 is CASSSHPREGNEQFF. The DNA for the CDR3 is TGCGCCAGCAGCTCCCACCCCAGGGAAGGCAATGAGCAGTTCTTC. The chain uses TRBV5-1 and TRBJ2-1; weak D call: TRBD1 (5 bases). CDR3 length equals 15 residues. Germline V gene sequence: CDR1 SGHRS, CDR2 YFSETQ. V lost 3 bases to trimming and J lost 6 bases, with 16 bases between them.

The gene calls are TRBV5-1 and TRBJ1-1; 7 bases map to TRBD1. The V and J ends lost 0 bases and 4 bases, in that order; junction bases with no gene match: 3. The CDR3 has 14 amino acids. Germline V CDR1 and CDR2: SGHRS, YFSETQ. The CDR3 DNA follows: TGCGCCAGCAGCTTGGTTACAGGGGCCACTGAAGCTTTCTTT. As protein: CASSLVTGATEAFF.

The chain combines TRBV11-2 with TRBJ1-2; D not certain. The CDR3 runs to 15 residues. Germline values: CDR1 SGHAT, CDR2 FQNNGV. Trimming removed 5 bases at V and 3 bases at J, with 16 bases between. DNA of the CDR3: TGTGCCAGCAGCCCTATCGGCGGAGCCGACTATGGCTACACCTTC. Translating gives CASSPIGGADYGYTF.

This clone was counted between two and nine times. CDR3 loop: CASSLAGTNVGDTF. The CDR3 nucleotides are TGTGCCAGCAGCTTAGCGGGGACTAACGTTGGGGACACCTTC. V usage is TRBV7-9 and J usage is TRBJ1-2, with TRBD1 as a possible D gene (5 bases). Deletions cut 0 bases from V and 12 bases from J, with 17 bases between. The CDR3 is 14 amino acids. Germline V lookup: CDR1 SEHNR, CDR2 FQNEAQ (reference sequence).

Here the CDR3 reads CAWRHGQGWGTEAFF. In DNA form, the CDR3 reads TGTGCCTGGAGGCACGGACAGGGATGGGGCACTGAAGCTTTCTTT. This chain connects TRBV30 to TRBJ1-1; TRBD1 matches at 8 bases. V was clipped by 3 bases and J by 4 bases; unmatched bases: 10. Per the germline V gene, CDR1 is GTSNPN and CDR2 is SVGIG (reference sequence). This CDR3 comprises 15 residues.

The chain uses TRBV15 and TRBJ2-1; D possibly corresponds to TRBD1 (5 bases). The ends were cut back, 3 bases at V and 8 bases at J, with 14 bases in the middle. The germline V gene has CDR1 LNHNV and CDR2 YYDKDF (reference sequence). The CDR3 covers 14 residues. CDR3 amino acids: CATSRQGPRDEQFF. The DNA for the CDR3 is TGTGCCACCAGCAGGCAGGGCCCCAGGGATGAGCAGTTCTTC.

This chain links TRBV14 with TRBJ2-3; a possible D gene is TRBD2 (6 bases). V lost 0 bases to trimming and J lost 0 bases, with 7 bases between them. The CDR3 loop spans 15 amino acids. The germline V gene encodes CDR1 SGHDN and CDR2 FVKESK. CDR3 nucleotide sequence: TGTGCCAGCAGCCAAGATCGGGGGAGCACAGATACGCAGTATTTT. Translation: CASSQDRGSTDTQYF.

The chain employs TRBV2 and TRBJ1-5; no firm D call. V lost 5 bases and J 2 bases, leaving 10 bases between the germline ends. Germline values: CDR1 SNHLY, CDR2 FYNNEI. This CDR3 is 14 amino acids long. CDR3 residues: CASSTRSGNQPQHF. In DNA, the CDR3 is TGTGCCAGCAGTACCCGTTCGGGCAATCAGCCCCAGCATTTT.

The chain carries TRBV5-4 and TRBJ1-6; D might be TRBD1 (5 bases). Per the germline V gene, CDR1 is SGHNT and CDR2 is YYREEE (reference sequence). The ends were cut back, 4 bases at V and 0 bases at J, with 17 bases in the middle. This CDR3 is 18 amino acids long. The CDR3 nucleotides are TGTGCCAGCAGCCATGGAGGAGGGGCTAGCTCCTATAATTCACCCCTCCACTTT. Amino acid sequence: CASSHGGGASSYNSPLHF.

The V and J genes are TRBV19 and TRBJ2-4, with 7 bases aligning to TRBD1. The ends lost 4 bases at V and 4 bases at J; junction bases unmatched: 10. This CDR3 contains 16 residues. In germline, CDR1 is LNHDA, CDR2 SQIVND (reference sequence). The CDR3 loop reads CASSSPPTGTKNIQYF. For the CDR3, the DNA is TGTGCCAGTAGTAGCCCCCCGACAGGGACAAAAAACATTCAGTACTTC.

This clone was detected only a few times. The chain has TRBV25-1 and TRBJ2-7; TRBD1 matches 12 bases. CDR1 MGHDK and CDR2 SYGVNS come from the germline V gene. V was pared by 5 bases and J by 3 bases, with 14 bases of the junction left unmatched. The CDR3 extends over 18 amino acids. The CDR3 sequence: CASSSNLGGTGGIYEQYF. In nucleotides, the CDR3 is TGTGCCAGCAGTTCAAATTTGGGTGGGACAGGGGGCATCTACGAGCAGTACTTC.

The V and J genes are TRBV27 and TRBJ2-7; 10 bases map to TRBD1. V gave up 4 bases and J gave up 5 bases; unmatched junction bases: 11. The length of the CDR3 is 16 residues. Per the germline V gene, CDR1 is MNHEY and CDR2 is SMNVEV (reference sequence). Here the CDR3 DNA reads TGTGCCAGCAGTTCGACAGGGGGCTATGTAAATAACGAGCAGTACTTC. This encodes CASSSTGGYVNNEQYF.

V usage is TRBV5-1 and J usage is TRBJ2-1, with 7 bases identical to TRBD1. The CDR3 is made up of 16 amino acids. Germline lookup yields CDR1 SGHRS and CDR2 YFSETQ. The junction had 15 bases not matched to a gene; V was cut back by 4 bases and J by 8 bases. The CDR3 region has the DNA TGCGCCAGCAGCCTTGCCTCCGGGACAGATACCTATGAGCAGTTCTTC. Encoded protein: CASSLASGTDTYEQFF.

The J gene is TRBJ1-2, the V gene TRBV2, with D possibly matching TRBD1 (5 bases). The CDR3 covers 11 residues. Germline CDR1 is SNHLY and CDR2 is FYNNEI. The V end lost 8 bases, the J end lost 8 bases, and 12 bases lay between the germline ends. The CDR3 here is CASGSGDGYTF. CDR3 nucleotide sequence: TGTGCCAGCGGGTCGGGGGACGGCTACACCTTC.

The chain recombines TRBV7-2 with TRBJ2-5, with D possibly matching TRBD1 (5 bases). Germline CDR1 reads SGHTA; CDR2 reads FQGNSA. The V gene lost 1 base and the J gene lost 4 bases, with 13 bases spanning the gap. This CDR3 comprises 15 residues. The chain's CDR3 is CASSLEQGSIETQYF. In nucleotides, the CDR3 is TGTGCCAGCAGCTTAGAGCAGGGTTCGATAGAGACCCAGTACTTC.

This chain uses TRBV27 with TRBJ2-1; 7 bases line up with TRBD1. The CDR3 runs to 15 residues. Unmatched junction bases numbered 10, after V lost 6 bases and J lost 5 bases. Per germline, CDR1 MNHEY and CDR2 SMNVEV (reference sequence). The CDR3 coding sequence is TGTGCCAGCAGAAAGCCGGGACAGACGGACAATGAGCAGTTCTTC. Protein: CASRKPGQTDNEQFF.

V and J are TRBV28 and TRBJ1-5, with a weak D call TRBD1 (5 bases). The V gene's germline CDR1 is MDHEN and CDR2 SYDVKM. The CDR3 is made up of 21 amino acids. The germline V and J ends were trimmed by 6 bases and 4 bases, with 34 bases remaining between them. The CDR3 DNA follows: TGTGCCAGCAGCTCAAAGAGAATCGTTAGTCTGGGGGGAAAAGGGAATCAGCCCCAGCATTTT. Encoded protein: CASSSKRIVSLGGKGNQPQHF.

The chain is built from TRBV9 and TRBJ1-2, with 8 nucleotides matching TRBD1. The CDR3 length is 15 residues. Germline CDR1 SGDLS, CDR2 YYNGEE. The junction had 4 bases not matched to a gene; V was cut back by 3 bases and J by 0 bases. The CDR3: CASSARQGTNYGYTF. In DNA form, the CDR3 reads TGTGCCAGCAGCGCGCGACAGGGGACTAACTATGGCTACACCTTC.